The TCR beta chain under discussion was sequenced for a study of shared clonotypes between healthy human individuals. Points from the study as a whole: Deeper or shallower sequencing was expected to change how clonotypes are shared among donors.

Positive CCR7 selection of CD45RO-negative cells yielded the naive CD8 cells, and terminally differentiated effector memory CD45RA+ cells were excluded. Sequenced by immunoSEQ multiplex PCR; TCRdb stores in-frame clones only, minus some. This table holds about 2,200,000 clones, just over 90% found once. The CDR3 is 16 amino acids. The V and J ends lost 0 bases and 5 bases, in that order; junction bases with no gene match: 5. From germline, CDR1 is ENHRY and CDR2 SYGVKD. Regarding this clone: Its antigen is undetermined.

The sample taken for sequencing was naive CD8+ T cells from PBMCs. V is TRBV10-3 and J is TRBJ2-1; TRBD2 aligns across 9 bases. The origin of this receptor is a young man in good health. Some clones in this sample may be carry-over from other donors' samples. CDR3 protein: CAISESGIAGDNEQFF. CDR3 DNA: TGTGCCATCAGTGAGTCTGGAATAGCGGGGGACAATGAGCAGTTCTTC.